This T cell receptor beta chain was documented in a study of a mutant IDH1 vaccine in newly diagnosed glioma. Study information: In some groups vaccination began 4-6 weeks post-radiotherapy; others received it with temozolomide. Previous care, which was radiotherapy, temozolomide, or both, most often involved both.

This sample's time point: week 23, last vaccination. One vaccine dose held 300 ug of mutant IDH1 20-mer peptide and came with topical imiquimod. On this clone: Its antigen is still unknown.

Libraries were prepared by immunoSEQ multiplex PCR; TCRdb keeps only in-frame clonotypes and omits some of them. The repertoire holds tens of thousands of clones, with approximately 85% as singletons. This CDR3 region has 15 residues. With V trimmed by 5 bases and J by 2 bases, 5 bases remained unmatched. CDR1 and CDR2 from the germline V gene are LNHDA and SQIVND (reference sequence). V is TRBV19 and J is TRBJ2-3; TRBD1 agrees at 9 bases. The TCR originated in a woman aged 45-60 years with glioma. Sequenced here: PBMCs, sampled from a glioma patient whose treatment included an IDH1 peptide vaccine. CDR3 DNA: TGTGCCAGTAGTCCGAGGACAGGGGTCACAGATACGCAGTATTTT. Translated, it gives CASSPRTGVTDTQYF.